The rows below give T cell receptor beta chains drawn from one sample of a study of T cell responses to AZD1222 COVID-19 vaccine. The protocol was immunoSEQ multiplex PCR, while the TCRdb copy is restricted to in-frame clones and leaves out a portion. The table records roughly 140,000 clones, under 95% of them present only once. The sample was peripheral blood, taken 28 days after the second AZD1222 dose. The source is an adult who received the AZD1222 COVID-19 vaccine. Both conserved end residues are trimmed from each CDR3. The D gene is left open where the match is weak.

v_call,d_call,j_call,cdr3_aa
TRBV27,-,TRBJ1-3,ASSFRAGNTIY
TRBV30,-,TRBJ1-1,ASYSEAF
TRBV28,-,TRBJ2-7,ASSARQVIFSYEQY
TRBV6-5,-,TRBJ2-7,ASSHSNEQY
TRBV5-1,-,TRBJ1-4,ASRRGSTEKLF
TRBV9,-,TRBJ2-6,ASSVLPGAEYSGANVLT
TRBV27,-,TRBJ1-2,ASSLSQAYYGYT
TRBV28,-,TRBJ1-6,ASSFPGSPLH
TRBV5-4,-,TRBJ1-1,ASSLNGYTEAF
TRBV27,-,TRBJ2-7,ASASYEQY
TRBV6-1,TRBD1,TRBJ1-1,ASSEGQGETEAF
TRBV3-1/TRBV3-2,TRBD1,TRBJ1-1,ASSQHHRGVLNTEAF
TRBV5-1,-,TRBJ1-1,ASSLSLPMGTEAF
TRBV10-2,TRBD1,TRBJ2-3,ASTPGAGTGSSPDTQY
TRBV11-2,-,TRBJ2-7,ASNRQVTYEQY
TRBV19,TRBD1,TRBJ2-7,ASSSRTGGEGEQY
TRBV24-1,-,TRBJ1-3,ATRSGEGNTIY
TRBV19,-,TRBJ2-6,ASRTESLPGANVLT
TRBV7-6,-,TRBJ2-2,ASSPRVSGYRPIVGELF
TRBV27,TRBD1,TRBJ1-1,ASSLSRTGGTEAF
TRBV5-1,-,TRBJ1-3,ASSQSEPGNTIY
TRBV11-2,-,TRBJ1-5,ASSLERDQPQH
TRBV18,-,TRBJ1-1,ASSQGRDTEAF
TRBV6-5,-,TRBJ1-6,ASSYSQNYSPLH
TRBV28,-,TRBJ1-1,ASSLEDTEAF
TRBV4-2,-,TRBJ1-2,ASSQDSDGLSGYT
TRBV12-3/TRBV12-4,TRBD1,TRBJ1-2,ASSSGGTVGYT
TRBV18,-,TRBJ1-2,ASSARTDTNYGYT
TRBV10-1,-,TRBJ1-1,ASSEQGNTEAF
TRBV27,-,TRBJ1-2,ASSIDTHYGYT
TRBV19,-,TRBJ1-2,ASSTPQYLDYGYT
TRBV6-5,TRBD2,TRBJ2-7,ASSYRAGGPDEQY
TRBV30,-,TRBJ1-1,AWSRNWGSEAF
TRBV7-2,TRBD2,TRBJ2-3,ASSELIAGARTDTQY
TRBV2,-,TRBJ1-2,ASSVQSNYGYT
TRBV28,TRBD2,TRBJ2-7,ASSLLGREGRFEQY
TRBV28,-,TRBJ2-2,ASRAGQNTGELF
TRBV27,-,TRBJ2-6,ASSISGANVLT
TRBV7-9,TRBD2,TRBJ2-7,ASSFGLAGSYEQY
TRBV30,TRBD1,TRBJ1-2,AWSPRQGYGYT
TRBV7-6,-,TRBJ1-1,ASSQLPFTGDTEAF
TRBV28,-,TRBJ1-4,ASSLRGLEKLF
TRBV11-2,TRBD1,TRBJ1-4,ASSLNTGAATNEKLF
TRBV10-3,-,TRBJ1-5,AISELAGHQPQH
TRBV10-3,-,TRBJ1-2,AISEWAIYGYT
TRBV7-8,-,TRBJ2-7,ASSLVESGYEQY
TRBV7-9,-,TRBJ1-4,ASWGPNEKLF
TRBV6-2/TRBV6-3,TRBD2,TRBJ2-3,ASSPGLAGAGDTQY
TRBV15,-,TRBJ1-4,ATSRGSGGGEKLF
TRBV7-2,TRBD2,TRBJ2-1,ASSSSGLAGRYNEQF
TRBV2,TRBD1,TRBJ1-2,ASRAGTGGGYT
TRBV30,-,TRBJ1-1,AWSNGGGTEAF
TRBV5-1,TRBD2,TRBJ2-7,ASSLAGGPVDEQY
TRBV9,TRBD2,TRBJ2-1,ASSVENWSGSGDEQF
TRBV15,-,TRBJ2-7,ATSTRTSSYEQY
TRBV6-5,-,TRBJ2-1,ASSYSRLLNEQF
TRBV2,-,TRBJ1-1,ASNRERNTEAF